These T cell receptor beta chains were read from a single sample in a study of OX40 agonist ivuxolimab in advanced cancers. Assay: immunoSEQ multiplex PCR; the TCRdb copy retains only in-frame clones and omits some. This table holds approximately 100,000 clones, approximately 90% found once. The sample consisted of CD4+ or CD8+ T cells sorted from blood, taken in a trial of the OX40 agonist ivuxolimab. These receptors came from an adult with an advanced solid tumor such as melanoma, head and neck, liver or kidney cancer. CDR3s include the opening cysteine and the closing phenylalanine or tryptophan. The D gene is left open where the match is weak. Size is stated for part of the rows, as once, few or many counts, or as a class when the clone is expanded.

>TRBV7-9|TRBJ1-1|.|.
CASSPWTTGNTEAFF
TGTGCCAGCAGCCCCTGGACAACGGGGAACACTGAAGCTTTCTTT
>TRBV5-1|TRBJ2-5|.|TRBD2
CASSSAGGAFETQYF
TGCGCCAGCAGCTCCGCGGGGGGCGCATTCGAGACCCAGTACTTC
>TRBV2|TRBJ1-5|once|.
CASSGTQEGGNQPQHF
TGTGCCAGCAGTGGAACCCAGGAAGGGGGCAATCAGCCCCAGCATTTT
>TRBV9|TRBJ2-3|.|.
CASSVVETNTQYF
TGTGCCAGCAGCGTAGTAGAGACAAATACGCAGTATTTT
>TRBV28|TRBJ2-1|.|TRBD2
CVTSGGVYNEQFF
TGTGTGACTAGCGGGGGCGTTTACAATGAGCAGTTCTTC
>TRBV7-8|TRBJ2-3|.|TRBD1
CASSLGQVHTDTQYF
TGTGCCAGCAGTTTGGGACAGGTCCACACAGATACGCAGTATTTT
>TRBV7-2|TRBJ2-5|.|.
CASSPSPGAQETQYF
TGTGCCAGCAGCCCTAGCCCAGGGGCCCAAGAGACCCAGTACTTC
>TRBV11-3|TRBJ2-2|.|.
CASSETSFSGELFF
TGTGCCAGCAGCGAAACTAGTTTCAGCGGGGAGCTGTTTTTT
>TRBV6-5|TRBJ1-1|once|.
CASSSSTRGLTEAFF
TGTGCCAGCAGTTCCAGCACAAGAGGGTTGACTGAAGCTTTCTTT
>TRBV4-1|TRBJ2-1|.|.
CASSRLAFVNEQFF
TGCGCCAGCAGCCGGCTAGCCTTTGTAAATGAGCAGTTCTTC
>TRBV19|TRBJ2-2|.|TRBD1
CASSRTGGPGELFF
TGTGCCAGTAGTCGAACAGGGGGCCCCGGGGAGCTGTTTTTT
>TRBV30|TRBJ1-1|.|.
CAWTNLVEAFF
TGTGCCTGGACCAATTTAGTGGAAGCTTTCTTT
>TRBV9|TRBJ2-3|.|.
CASSVDGSGLTDAQYF
TGTGCCAGCAGCGTAGACGGGAGCGGATTAACAGATGCGCAGTATTTT
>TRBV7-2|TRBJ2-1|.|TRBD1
CASSPRWGTGRGHNEQFF
TGTGCCAGCAGCCCACGATGGGGGACAGGGCGGGGGCACAATGAGCAGTTCTTC
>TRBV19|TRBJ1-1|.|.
CASREAGARDEAFF
TGTGCCAGTAGGGAGGCGGGGGCGAGAGATGAAGCTTTCTTT
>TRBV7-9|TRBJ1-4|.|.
CASSFTETANEKLFF
TGTGCCAGCAGCTTTACCGAGACAGCTAATGAAAAACTGTTTTTT
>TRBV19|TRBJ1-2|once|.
CASSLRDTTWGYTF
TGTGCCAGTAGTTTACGGGACACCACCTGGGGCTACACCTTC
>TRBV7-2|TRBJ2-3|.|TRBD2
CASSLTTSPTTDTQYF
TGTGCCAGCAGCCTGACGACTAGCCCTACCACAGATACGCAGTATTTT
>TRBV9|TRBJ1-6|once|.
CASSPDRNSYNSPLHF
TGTGCCAGCAGCCCGGACAGAAACTCCTATAATTCACCCCTCCACTTT
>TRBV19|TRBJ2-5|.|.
CASASVVGETQYF
TGTGCCAGTGCCAGCGTAGTGGGAGAGACCCAGTACTTC
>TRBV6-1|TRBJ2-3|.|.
CASSEGGLRGGAGTQYF
TGTGCCAGCAGTGAAGGAGGCCTTCGGGGCGGGGCAGGTACGCAGTATTTT
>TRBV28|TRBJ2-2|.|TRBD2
CASRLAGDTGELFF
TGTGCCAGCCGTCTAGCGGGTGATACCGGGGAGCTGTTTTTT
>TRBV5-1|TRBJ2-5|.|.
CASSLNERETQYF
TGCGCCAGCAGCTTGAATGAGCGGGAGACCCAGTACTTC
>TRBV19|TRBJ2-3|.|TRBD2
CATRERGGPDTQYF
TGTGCCACCAGGGAGCGGGGGGGCCCAGATACGCAGTATTTT
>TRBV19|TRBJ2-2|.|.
CASSITNRNTGELFF
TGTGCCAGTAGTATAACGAACAGGAACACCGGGGAGCTGTTTTTT
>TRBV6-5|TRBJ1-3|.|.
CASSRGPSSGNTIYF
TGTGCCAGCAGCCGGGGACCGTCCTCTGGAAACACCATATATTTT
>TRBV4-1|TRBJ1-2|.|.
CASSPEGYGYTF
TGCGCCAGCAGCCCTGAGGGCTATGGCTACACCTTC
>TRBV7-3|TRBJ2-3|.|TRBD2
CASSPGTSGATQYF
TGTGCCAGCAGCCCGGGGACTAGCGGGGCTACGCAGTATTTT
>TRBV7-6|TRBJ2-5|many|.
CASSPLVGETQYF
TGTGCCAGCAGCCCGCTTGTTGGAGAGACCCAGTACTTC
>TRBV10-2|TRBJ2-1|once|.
CASSAPWIYNEQFF
TGCGCCAGCAGTGCGCCCTGGATTTACAATGAGCAGTTCTTC
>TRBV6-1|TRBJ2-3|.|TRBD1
CASSDRGTLHSDTQYF
TGTGCCAGCAGTGACAGGGGGACACTCCACTCAGATACGCAGTATTTT
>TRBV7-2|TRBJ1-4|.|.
CASSSPGRGDEKLFF
TGTGCCAGCAGCTCTCCGGGGAGGGGAGACGAAAAACTGTTTTTT
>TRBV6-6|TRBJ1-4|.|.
CASVAGTNEKLFF
TGTGCCAGTGTTGCTGGCACTAATGAAAAACTGTTTTTT
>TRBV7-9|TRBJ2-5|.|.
CASSFSPETQYF
TGTGCCAGCAGCTTTTCGCCAGAGACCCAGTACTTC
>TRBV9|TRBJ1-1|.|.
CASSVGHMMNTEAFF
TGTGCCAGCAGCGTAGGACATATGATGAACACTGAAGCTTTCTTT
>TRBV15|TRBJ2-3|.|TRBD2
CATSSIAGGPRDTQYF
TGTGCCACCAGCAGTATAGCGGGGGGGCCTCGGGATACGCAGTATTTT
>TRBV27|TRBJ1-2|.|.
CASSYDRGLGYTF
TGTGCCAGCAGTTACGACCGGGGTCTGGGCTACACCTTC
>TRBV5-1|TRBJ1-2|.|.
CASSLDRGPFYGYTF
TGCGCCAGCAGCTTGGATAGGGGCCCCTTTTATGGCTACACCTTC
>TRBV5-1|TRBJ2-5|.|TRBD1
CASSLTGASQETQYF
TGCGCCAGCAGCTTGACAGGGGCATCCCAAGAGACCCAGTACTTC
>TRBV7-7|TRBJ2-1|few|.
CASSLASYNEQFF
TGTGCCAGCAGCTTAGCCAGTTACAATGAGCAGTTCTTC
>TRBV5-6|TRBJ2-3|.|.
CASSFRTLADTQYF
TGTGCCAGCAGCTTTCGAACCCTGGCAGATACGCAGTATTTT
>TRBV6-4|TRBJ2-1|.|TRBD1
CASSVYNTGAYNEQFF
TGTGCCAGCAGTGTCTACAACACAGGGGCCTACAATGAGCAGTTCTTC
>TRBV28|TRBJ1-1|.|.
CASKGGRTEAFF
TGTGCCAGCAAGGGGGGCAGGACTGAAGCTTTCTTT
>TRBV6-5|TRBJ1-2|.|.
CASKLGPYGYTF
TGTGCCAGCAAGCTAGGGCCCTATGGCTACACCTTC
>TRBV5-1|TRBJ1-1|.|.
CASSPIPSLMNTEAFF
TGCGCCAGCAGCCCAATCCCGTCCCTCATGAACACTGAAGCTTTCTTT
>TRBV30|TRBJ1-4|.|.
CAWSGRLPNEKLFF
TGTGCCTGGAGTGGCAGGCTTCCTAATGAAAAACTGTTTTTT
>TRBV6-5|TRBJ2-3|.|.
CASSYDGPDTQYF
TGTGCCAGCAGTTACGACGGCCCAGATACGCAGTATTTT
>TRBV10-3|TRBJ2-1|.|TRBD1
CAIKDRGYNEQFF
TGTGCCATCAAGGACAGGGGCTACAATGAGCAGTTCTTC
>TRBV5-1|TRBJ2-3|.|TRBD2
CASSLGGLATDTQYF
TGCGCCAGCAGCTTAGGGGGACTAGCCACAGATACGCAGTATTTT